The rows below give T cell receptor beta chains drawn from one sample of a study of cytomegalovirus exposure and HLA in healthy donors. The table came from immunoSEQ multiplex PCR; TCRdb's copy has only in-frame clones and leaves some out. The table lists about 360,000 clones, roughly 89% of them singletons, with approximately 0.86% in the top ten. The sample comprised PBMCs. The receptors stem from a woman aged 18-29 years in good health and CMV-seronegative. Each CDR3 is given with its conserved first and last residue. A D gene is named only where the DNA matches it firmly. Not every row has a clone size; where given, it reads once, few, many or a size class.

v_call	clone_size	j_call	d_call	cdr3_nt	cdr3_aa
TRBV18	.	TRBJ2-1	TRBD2	TGTGCCAGCTCCTACGGACTAGCGGGAGCTGATGAGCAGTTCTTC	CASSYGLAGADEQFF
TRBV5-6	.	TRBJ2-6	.	TGTGCCAGCAGTTCCACGAGAGCCAACGTCCTGACTTTC	CASSSTRANVLTF
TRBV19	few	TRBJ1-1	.	TGTGCCAGTAGTGTAGGACAGCTTGAAGCTTTCTTT	CASSVGQLEAFF
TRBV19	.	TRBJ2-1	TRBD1	TGTGCCAGTACCCCCTCCCGGACAGGGTCCTACAATGAGCAGTTCTTC	CASTPSRTGSYNEQFF
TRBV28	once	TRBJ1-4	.	TGTGCCAGCAGTCCCGGAGGCGGAATAGGCCAACTGTTTTTT	CASSPGGGIGQLFF
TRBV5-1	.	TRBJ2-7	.	TGCGCCAGCAGCCCCTTAGCTGATGCCTACGAGCAGTACTTC	CASSPLADAYEQYF
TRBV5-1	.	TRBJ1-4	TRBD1	TGCGCCAGCAGCTTTGGGGGGACAGGTTCGGCTGAAAAACTGTTTTTT	CASSFGGTGSAEKLFF
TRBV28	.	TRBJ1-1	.	TGTGCCAGCACCTTACCCTCCCGGGGTAGTACTCAAGCTTTCTTT	CASTLPSRGSTQAFF
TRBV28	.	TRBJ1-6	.	TGTGCCAGTCAGTCCCTTTCAGGCAGGGTTAATTCACCCCTCCACTTT	CASQSLSGRVNSPLHF
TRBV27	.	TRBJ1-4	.	TGTGCCAGCAGTTTATCGACCCGGACTCCTACCCAGAACGATGAAAAACTGTTTTTT	CASSLSTRTPTQNDEKLFF
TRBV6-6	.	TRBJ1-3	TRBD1	TGTGCCAGCAGTGGGGACAGCCTCCGCTCTGGAAACACCATATATTTT	CASSGDSLRSGNTIYF
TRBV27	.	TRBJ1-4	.	TGTGCCAGCAGCGCCCATCAGGAATCAACTAATGAAAAACTGTTTTTT	CASSAHQESTNEKLFF
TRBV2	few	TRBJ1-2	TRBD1	TGTGCCAGCAGCTTGGGACAGAACTATGGCTACACCTTC	CASSLGQNYGYTF
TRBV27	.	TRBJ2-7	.	TGTGCCAGCAGTTTATCGTTAACACGGGTGGACGAGCAGTACTTC	CASSLSLTRVDEQYF
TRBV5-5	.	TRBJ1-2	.	TGTGCCAGCAGCTTGAGTTTTGGGGAGGGCTACACCTTC	CASSLSFGEGYTF
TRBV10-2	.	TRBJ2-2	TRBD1	TGCGCCAGATCCGGCGGGCGGACAGGGGACGGGGAGCTGTTTTTT	CARSGGRTGDGELFF
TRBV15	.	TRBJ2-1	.	TGTGCCACCAGCAGAGATCTGGGGCTGACCAATGAGCAGTTCTTC	CATSRDLGLTNEQFF
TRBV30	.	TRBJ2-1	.	TGTGCCTGGAGGCGGGGGCGGGGGTACAATGAGCAGTTCTTC	CAWRRGRGYNEQFF
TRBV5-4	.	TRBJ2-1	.	TGTGCCAGCACCCCGGCGGGGCGGGCTTACAATGAGCAGTTCTTC	CASTPAGRAYNEQFF
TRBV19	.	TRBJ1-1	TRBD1	TGTGCCAGTAGCCATACCGGGACAGGGGCCTTTCGGGCTTTCTTT	CASSHTGTGAFRAFF
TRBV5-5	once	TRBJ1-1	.	TGTGCCAGCAGGCCCCAGGGCATGAACACTGAAGCTTTCTTT	CASRPQGMNTEAFF
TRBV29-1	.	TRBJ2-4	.	TGCAGCGCATCGCAGGGGTTTCAAAACATTCAGTACTTC	CSASQGFQNIQYF
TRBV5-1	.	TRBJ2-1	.	TGCGCCAGCAGCTTCTTCGATAGCTCCTACAATGAGCAGTTCTTC	CASSFFDSSYNEQFF
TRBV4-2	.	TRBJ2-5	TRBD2	TGTGCCAGCAGCCAAGGGCGCGGGGGGGCGGAGACCCAGTACTTC	CASSQGRGGAETQYF
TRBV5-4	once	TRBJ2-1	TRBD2	TGTGCCAGCAGCTTCGACGGGACTAGCGGGAGGGAGCAGTTCTTC	CASSFDGTSGREQFF
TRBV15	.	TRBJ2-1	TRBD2	TGTGCCACTGCCTCGTCCGGGACTAGCATCCATGAGCAGTTCTTC	CATASSGTSIHEQFF
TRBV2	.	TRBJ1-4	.	TGTGCCAGCATTTTAACACAGGGCGCGGCTAATGAAAAACTGTTTTTT	CASILTQGAANEKLFF
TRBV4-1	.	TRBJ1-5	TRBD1	TGCGCCAGCAGCCAATCTGGGACAGGGGATCAGCCCCAGCATTTT	CASSQSGTGDQPQHF
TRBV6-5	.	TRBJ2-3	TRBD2	TGTGCCAGCAGTTACGGGGCGGGGGAAGGAGATACGCAGTATTTT	CASSYGAGEGDTQYF
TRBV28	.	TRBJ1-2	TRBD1	TGTGCCAGCAGTTCGCGCCCCCAGGGGGCAACCTATGGCTACACCTTC	CASSSRPQGATYGYTF
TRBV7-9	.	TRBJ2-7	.	TGTGCCAGCAGCTCTAGCCCGGGCTACGAGCAGTACTTC	CASSSSPGYEQYF